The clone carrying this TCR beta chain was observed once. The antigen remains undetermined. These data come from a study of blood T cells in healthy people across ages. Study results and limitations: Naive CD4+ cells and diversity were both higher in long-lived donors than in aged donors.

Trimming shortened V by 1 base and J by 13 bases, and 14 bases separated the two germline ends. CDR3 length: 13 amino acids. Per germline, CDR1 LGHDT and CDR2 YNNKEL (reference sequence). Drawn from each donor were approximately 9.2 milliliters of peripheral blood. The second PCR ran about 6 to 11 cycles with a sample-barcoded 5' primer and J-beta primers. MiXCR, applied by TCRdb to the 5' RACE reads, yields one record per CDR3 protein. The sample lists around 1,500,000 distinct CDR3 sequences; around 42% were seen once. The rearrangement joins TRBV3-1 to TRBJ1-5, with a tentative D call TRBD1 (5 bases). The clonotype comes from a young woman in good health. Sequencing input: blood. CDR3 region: CASSQVGTQRQHF. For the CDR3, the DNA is TGTGCCAGCAGCCAAGTAGGGACCCAGCGACAGCATTTT.